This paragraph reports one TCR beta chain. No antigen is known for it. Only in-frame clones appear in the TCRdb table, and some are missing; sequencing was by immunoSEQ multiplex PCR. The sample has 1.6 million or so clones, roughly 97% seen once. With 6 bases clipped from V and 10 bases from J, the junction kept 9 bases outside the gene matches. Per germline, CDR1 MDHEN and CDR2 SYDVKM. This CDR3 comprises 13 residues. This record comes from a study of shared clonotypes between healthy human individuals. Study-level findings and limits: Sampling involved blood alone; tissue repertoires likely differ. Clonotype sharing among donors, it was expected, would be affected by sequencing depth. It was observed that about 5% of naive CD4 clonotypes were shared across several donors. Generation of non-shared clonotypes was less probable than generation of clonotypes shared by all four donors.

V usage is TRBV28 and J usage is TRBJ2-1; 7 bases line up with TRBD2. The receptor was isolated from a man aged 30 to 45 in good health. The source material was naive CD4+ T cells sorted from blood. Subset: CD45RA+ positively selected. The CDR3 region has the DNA TGTGCCAGCAGGGAGGGAGGGGCGGACGAGCAGTTCTTC. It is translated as CASREGGADEQFF.